The clone carrying this T cell receptor beta chain was seen once. Generated by immunoSEQ multiplex PCR, the TCRdb table keeps only in-frame clones and is missing some. The sample includes approximately 220,000 clones, more than 80% of them seen just once. This sample stems from a study of blood T cell repertoires in COVID-19. Study at large: Material from acute and convalescent COVID-19 was sourced from the United States, Italy and Spain.

The CDR3 is made up of 20 amino acids. V gave up 4 bases and J gave up 2 bases; unmatched junction bases: 23. Germline CDR1 SGHDN, CDR2 FVKESK. This sequence joins TRBV14 and TRBJ2-7; 7 bases are shared with TRBD2. Sequenced: PBMCs or T cells enriched from blood (not recorded which). The source of this sequence is a woman under 30 in a cohort exposed to, infected with or recovered from COVID-19 (not recorded which). The CDR3 loop is CASSRLGLAGAEGNAYEQYF. CDR3 DNA sequence: TGTGCCAGCAGCCGCCTAGGGTTGGCGGGAGCTGAGGGTAACGCCTACGAGCAGTACTTC.